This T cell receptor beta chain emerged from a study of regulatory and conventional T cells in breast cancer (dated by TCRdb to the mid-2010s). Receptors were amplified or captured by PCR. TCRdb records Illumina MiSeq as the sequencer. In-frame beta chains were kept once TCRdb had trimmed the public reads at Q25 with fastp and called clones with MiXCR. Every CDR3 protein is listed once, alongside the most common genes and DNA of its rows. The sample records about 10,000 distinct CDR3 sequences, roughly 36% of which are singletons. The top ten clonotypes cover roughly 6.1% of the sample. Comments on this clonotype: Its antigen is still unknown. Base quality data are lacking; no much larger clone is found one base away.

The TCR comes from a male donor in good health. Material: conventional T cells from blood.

At the DNA level, the sequence is TGTGCCAGCAGCCGGGACAGGGAAGGCGAGCAGTACTTC. Its coded protein is CASSRDREGEQYF. This chain is built from TRBV7-2 and TRBJ2-7; 9 central nucleotides agree with TRBD1. V trim: 5 bases; J trim: 6 bases; unmatched bases: 5. CDR1 SGHTA and CDR2 FQGNSA were looked up in the germline V gene. Its CDR3 holds 13 amino acids, cysteine through phenylalanine. Only the CDR3 region is kept as DNA, spanning 39 bases read in frame from base 1.